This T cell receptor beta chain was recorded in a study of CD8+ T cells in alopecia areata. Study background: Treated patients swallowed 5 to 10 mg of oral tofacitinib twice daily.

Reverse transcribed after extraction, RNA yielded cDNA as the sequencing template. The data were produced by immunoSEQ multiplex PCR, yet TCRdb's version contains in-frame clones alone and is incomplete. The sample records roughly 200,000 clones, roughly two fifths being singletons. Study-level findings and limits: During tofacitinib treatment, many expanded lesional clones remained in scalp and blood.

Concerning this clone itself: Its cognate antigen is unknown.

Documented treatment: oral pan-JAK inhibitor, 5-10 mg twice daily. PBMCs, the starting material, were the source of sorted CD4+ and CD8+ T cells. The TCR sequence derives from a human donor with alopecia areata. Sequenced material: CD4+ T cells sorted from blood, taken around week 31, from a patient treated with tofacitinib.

CDR3 sequence reads: CSVQTEVSNEKLFF. In DNA, the CDR3 is TGCAGCGTTCAGACTGAGGTTTCTAATGAAAAACTGTTTTTT. The chain has TRBV29-1 and TRBJ1-4; D call uncertain. The germline V gene encodes CDR1 SQVTM and CDR2 ANQGSEA. V was cut by 5 bases and J by 3 bases, with 13 bases left in between. This CDR3 is 14 amino acids long.